What follows describes a single TCR beta chain. The data were taken from a study of T cells in Graves' hyperthyroidism and ophthalmopathy. After removal of 6 bases from V and 5 bases from J, the junction contained 9 bases not matched to a gene. The CDR3 covers 14 residues. Germline V gene data show CDR1 as SGHTA and CDR2 as FQGNSA. RNA transcripts yielded amplified TCR beta CDR3 regions. HTBI primers were employed in a first-round RT-PCR of the TCR CDR3. TCRdb recomputed calls from the multiplex PCR reads with MiXCR, one row per CDR3 protein. The sample lists 650,000 to 800,000 distinct CDR3 sequences, 45% occurring once.

The chain uses TRBV7-2 and TRBJ2-7; 8 bases map to TRBD2. Source material: peripheral blood or thyroid tissue (not recorded which). The receptor comes from an adult man with Graves' disease, either hyperthyroidism or ophthalmopathy (not recorded which). CDR3 nucleotide sequence: TGTGCCAGCAGTTACTCCGGGAGGGCCAACGAGCAGTACTTC. It yields the protein CASSYSGRANEQYF.